This T cell receptor (beta chain) came from a study of cytomegalovirus exposure and HLA in healthy donors. The germline CDR1 and CDR2 sequences are LNHDA and SQIVND (reference sequence). This CDR3 region has 14 residues. The V gene lost 4 bases and the J gene lost 2 bases, with 12 bases spanning the gap. Primers for the PCR totalled 60 Vbeta and 13 Jbeta. Method: immunoSEQ multiplex PCR; TCRdb's copy keeps in-frame clones and lacks some. This sample carries around 120,000 clones, less than 85% of them seen once, and the ten largest clones take about 16%. The sequencing sample was made of PBMCs. The chain employs TRBV19 and TRBJ2-7; D possibly corresponds to TRBD2 (6 bases). The sequence was obtained from a man aged 50 to 59 in good health and CMV-seropositive. CDR3 amino acids: CASSTAGPPYEQYF. Written as DNA, the CDR3 is TGTGCCAGTAGTACGGCGGGGCCCCCCTACGAGCAGTACTTC.